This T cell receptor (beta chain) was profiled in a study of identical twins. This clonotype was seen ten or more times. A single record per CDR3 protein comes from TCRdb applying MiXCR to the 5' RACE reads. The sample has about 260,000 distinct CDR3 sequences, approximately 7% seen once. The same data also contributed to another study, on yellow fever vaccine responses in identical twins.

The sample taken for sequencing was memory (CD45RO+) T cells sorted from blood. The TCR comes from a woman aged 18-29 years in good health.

This chain's CDR3 is CASSQTGTGTRVTQYF. The CDR3 DNA follows: TGTGCCAGCAGCCAAACTGGAACCGGGACCCGCGTGACCCAGTACTTC. V gene TRBV3-1 combines with J gene TRBJ2-5; D might be TRBD1 or TRBD2, each matching 5 bases. CDR3 length: 16 residues. The germline CDR1 and CDR2 sequences are LGHDT and YNNKEL (reference sequence). V lost 2 bases and J 7 bases, leaving 20 bases between the germline ends.